These 8 T cell receptor beta chains were sequenced from one sample in a study of cytomegalovirus exposure and HLA in healthy donors. Researchers ran the PCR with 60 Vbeta and 13 Jbeta primers. Method: immunoSEQ multiplex PCR; TCRdb's copy keeps in-frame clones and lacks some. Among roughly 180,000 clones listed, over 60% were seen once. The source material was PBMCs. The receptor source for this set is a man aged 45-65 years in good health and CMV-seropositive.

The gene calls are TRBV7-3 and TRBJ2-2, with 11 bases matching TRBD1. The V gene end was trimmed by 3 bases and the J gene end by 3 bases; junction bases not matched to a gene: 9. CDR1 is SGHTA, CDR2 FQGTGA, per germline. CDR3 size: 18 residues. The CDR3 sequence is CASSLGPKDRGHTGELFF. In nucleotides, the CDR3 is TGTGCCAGCAGCTTGGGGCCAAAGGACAGGGGGCACACCGGGGAGCTGTTTTTT. The variable domain in full, with the rest retrieved from reference TRBV7-3 and TRBJ2-2, is GAGVSQTPSNKVTEKGKYVELRCDPISGHTALYWYRQSLGQGPEFLIYFQGTGAADDSGLPNDRFFAVRPEGSVSTLKIQRTERGDSAVYLCASSLGPKDRGHTGELFFGEGSRLTVL.

V gene TRBV4-1 combines with J gene TRBJ2-5; perhaps TRBD1 as D (7 bases). Trimming stripped 3 bases from V and 5 bases from J, with 13 bases between. Germline V gene sequence: CDR1 MGHRA, CDR2 YSYEKL. The CDR3 sequence is 14 residues long. This CDR3 reads CASSQGPGGETQYF. The CDR3 nucleotides are TGCGCCAGCAGCCAGGGGCCAGGGGGGGAGACCCAGTACTTC.

This clone was recorded a few times. V is TRBV5-1 and J is TRBJ2-1, with a possible D match to TRBD2 (6 bases). Deletions cut 2 bases from V and 5 bases from J, with 8 bases between. The CDR3 is 13 residues long. Germline values: CDR1 SGHRS, CDR2 YFSETQ. CDR3 coding DNA: TGCGCCAGCAGCTTACCGGGGGACAATGAGCAGTTCTTC. Translation: CASSLPGDNEQFF.

This clone was seen more than once but under ten times. V usage is TRBV7-8 and J usage is TRBJ1-6; D uncertain. Trimming cost V 6 bases and J 0 bases, with 12 bases left between them. The CDR3 loop spans 16 amino acids. Germline V CDR1 and CDR2: SGHVS, FQNEAQ. CDR3 region: CASRQSASSYNSPLHF. The DNA of the CDR3 is TGTGCCAGCAGACAGTCGGCGAGCTCCTATAATTCACCCCTCCACTTT.

V and J are TRBV7-9 and TRBJ1-2, with unresolved D. Germline assignment: CDR1 SEHNR and CDR2 FQNEAQ (reference sequence). With 4 bases removed from V and 2 bases from J, the gap between germline ends came to 11 bases. The CDR3 has 14 amino acids. Here the CDR3 DNA reads TGTGCCAGCAGCTCCTCCCCGGGGAACTATGGCTACACCTTC. Its translation: CASSSSPGNYGYTF.

With respect to this clone: This same CDR3 is encoded by further DNA sequences in the sample. The CDR3 bases are TGTGCCAGCTCACCATCACTGCAAGAGACCCAGTACTTC. Translation: CASSPSLQETQYF. This chain joins TRBV18 and TRBJ2-5; no reliable D call. Germline values: CDR1 KGHSH, CDR2 LQKENI. The germline V and J ends were trimmed by 2 bases and 2 bases, with 6 bases remaining between them. CDR3 length: 13 amino acids.

The V gene is TRBV27, the J gene TRBJ2-1; 11 bases line up with TRBD1. This CDR3 contains 19 residues. Per the germline V gene, CDR1 is MNHEY and CDR2 is SMNVEV (reference sequence). V was clipped by 2 bases and J by 5 bases; unmatched bases: 14. The CDR3 DNA reads TGTGCCAGCAGTTTAATCGTCCCTGGACAGGGGGCGGTCGACAATGAGCAGTTCTTC. It translates to CASSLIVPGQGAVDNEQFF.

The rearrangement links TRBV6-5 to TRBJ1-3; D might be TRBD1 (6 bases). The CDR3 contains 15 residues. Between the trimmed V and J ends, which lost 7 bases and 1 base, there was a span of 14 bases. Germline CDR1 and CDR2: MNHEY and SVGAGI. The CDR3 DNA reads as TGTGCCAGCATTAAACAGGGAGGGTCTGGAAACACCATATATTTT. Protein product: CASIKQGGSGNTIYF.